A single sample gave rise to the 20 T cell receptor beta chains below, sequenced in a study of Graves' ophthalmopathy and Graves' hyperthyroidism. Amplification targeted the TCR beta CDR3 regions, with RNA transcripts as the source material. HTBI-primed RT-PCR formed the first round, and a multiplex PCR formed the second. In TCRdb, the multiplex PCR reads were re-called with MiXCR into one record per CDR3 protein. The sample holds 560,000 or so distinct CDR3 sequences, under 40% seen once. Sequencing was done on a sample of peripheral blood or thyroid tissue (not recorded which). Source of these receptors: an adult man with Graves' hyperthyroidism.

The sample holds many counts of this clonotype. This CDR3 is CASSIGQGGYGYTF. The CDR3 DNA reads TGTGCCAGCAGCATCGGACAGGGCGGATATGGCTACACCTTC. The rearrangement links TRBV11-2 to TRBJ1-2, with 8 nucleotides matching TRBD1. Trimming took 5 bases from V and 5 from J; bases not matched to a gene: 7. Per germline, CDR1 SGHAT and CDR2 FQNNGV. There are 14 residues in the CDR3.

As concerns this clonotype: Given a much more abundant clone one base away, this may be a read error. V gene TRBV5-6 combines with J gene TRBJ1-2; TRBD1 might be the D (6 bases). CDR3 length equals 16 residues. Germline V CDR1 and CDR2: SGHDT, YYEEEE. Here the CDR3 DNA reads TGTACCAGCAGCTTGGCTATCGGGGGCCTCCACTATGGCTACACCTTC. Its protein product is CTSSLAIGGLHYGYTF.

This clonotype has ten or more counts. This chain's CDR3 is CASSLDLGAKETQYF. In DNA form, the CDR3 reads TGTGCCAGCAGCCTCGATTTAGGTGCCAAAGAGACCCAGTACTTC. This chain uses TRBV5-6 with TRBJ2-5; D is unresolved. CDR1 and CDR2 (germline): SGHDT, YYEEEE. V was pared by 4 bases and J by 3 bases, with 16 bases between. This CDR3 has 15 residues.

In its sample, this clonotype was seen a few times. The chain couples TRBV27 to TRBJ1-1, with a tentative D call TRBD1 (5 bases). The CDR3 spans 15 residues. Trimming took off 4 bases at V and 4 bases at J, with 16 bases between the two ends. Germline lookup yields CDR1 MNHEY and CDR2 SMNVEV (reference sequence). The CDR3 sequence is CASSYGTGDPTEAFF. DNA of the CDR3: TGTGCCAGCAGTTACGGCACAGGAGATCCCACTGAAGCTTTCTTT.

Here the CDR3 DNA reads TGCAGCGTTGCGGCTAGCGGGGGGTCAGAGACCCAGTACTTC. Amino acid sequence: CSVAASGGSETQYF. The chain links TRBV29-1 to TRBJ2-5, with 11 bases matching TRBD2. The CDR3 is 14 amino acids. Germline V gene data show CDR1 as SQVTM and CDR2 as ANQGSEA. J lost 4 bases, V lost 4 bases, and 5 bases had no gene match.

This clonotype was recorded many times. This chain connects TRBV9 to TRBJ1-2; the D is unclear. The CDR3 sequence is 11 residues long. Germline CDR1 and CDR2: SGDLS and YYNGEE. The V end lost 7 bases, the J end lost 9 bases, and 13 bases lay between the germline ends. The chain's CDR3 is CASGPKNRYTF. CDR3 DNA: TGTGCCAGCGGCCCCAAAAACCGCTACACCTTC.

This clonotype was observed a handful of times. The chain carries TRBV13 and TRBJ2-7; 12 bases are a match to TRBD2. The CDR3 consists of 17 residues. V shed 4 bases and J 2 bases; nucleotides not matched to a gene: 9. Germline lookup yields CDR1 PRHDT and CDR2 FYEKMQ (reference sequence). In DNA, the CDR3 is TGTGCCAGCAGCTCTCCCGGGACTAGCGGGCTTCCCTACGAGCAGTACTTC. This translates into CASSSPGTSGLPYEQYF.

The chain couples TRBV5-1 to TRBJ1-1; 7 bases agree with TRBD1. The CDR3 is 13 residues long. CDR1 SGHRS and CDR2 YFSETQ come from the germline V gene. V trimming: 2 bases; J trimming: 4 bases; junction bases outside the gene matches: 2. Here the CDR3 DNA reads TGCGCCAGCAGCTTAGGACAGGTCACTGAAGCTTTCTTT. This sequence encodes CASSLGQVTEAFF.

The CDR3: CASSLVGRGGDQPQHF. CDR3 nucleotide sequence: TGTGCCAGCAGCTTAGTGGGGCGTGGGGGCGATCAGCCCCAGCATTTT. The chain links TRBV7-8 to TRBJ1-5; a weak D match, TRBD1 (6 bases). CDR3 length: 16 residues. CDR1 and CDR2 from the germline V gene are SGHVS and FQNEAQ. Trimming shortened V by 1 base and J by 5 bases, and 15 bases separated the two germline ends.

The chain's CDR3 is CASSLEGLADTGELFF. The CDR3 DNA reads as TGTGCCAGCAGCTTAGAGGGACTAGCGGACACCGGGGAGCTGTTTTTT. V gene TRBV7-8 combines with J gene TRBJ2-2, with 11 positions matching TRBD2. CDR1 and CDR2 from the germline V gene are SGHVS and FQNEAQ. J lost 3 bases, V lost 1 base, and 1 base had no gene match. This CDR3 has 16 amino acids.

The J gene is TRBJ1-6, the V gene TRBV7-3; possible D gene TRBD1, 6 bases. The CDR3 extends over 15 amino acids. The V gene lost 5 bases and the J gene lost 8 bases, with 16 bases spanning the gap. Germline loops: CDR1 SGHTA, CDR2 FQGTGA. The CDR3 nucleotides are TGTGCCAGCAGCCACATAGCGGGGGCATATTCACCCCTCCACTTT. It specifies CASSHIAGAYSPLHF.

This chain uses TRBV20-1 with TRBJ2-5; D perhaps matches TRBD1 (6 bases). Germline CDR1 DFQATT, CDR2 SNEGSKA (reference sequence). The CDR3 contains 13 residues. Trimming took off 6 bases at V and 5 bases at J, with 16 bases between the two ends. Written as DNA, the CDR3 is TGCAGTGCCTCCGCCAGGGGAGTGGAGACCCAGTACTTC. This encodes CSASARGVETQYF.

This clonotype was seen many times. V and J are TRBV10-3 and TRBJ2-7; no firm D call. Germline V gives CDR1 ENHRY, CDR2 SYGVKD. CDR3 length: 14 residues. V lost 0 bases and J lost 2, with 8 bases in between. The CDR3 DNA reads as TGTGCCATCAGTGAGTCGACTCTGACCTACGAGCAGTACTTC. Its translation: CAISESTLTYEQYF.

This clonotype occurred a few times. The CDR3 loop reads CASNRAGGQHEQYF. The CDR3, as DNA: TGTGCCAGCAATAGGGCGGGAGGGCAACACGAGCAGTACTTC. V is TRBV2 and J is TRBJ2-7; 9 bases are shared with TRBD2. The CDR3 totals 14 residues. Germline values: CDR1 SNHLY, CDR2 FYNNEI. After removal of 7 bases from V and 5 bases from J, the junction contained 9 bases not matched to a gene.

V usage is TRBV5-4 and J usage is TRBJ2-2, with D perhaps TRBD2 (6 bases). The CDR3 runs to 15 residues. Germline assignment: CDR1 SGHNT and CDR2 YYREEE (reference sequence). The germline V and J ends were trimmed by 6 bases and 5 bases, with 17 bases remaining between them. The CDR3 nucleotides read TGTGCCAGCACAGGGCAGGCGGGAAAAACCGGGGAGCTGTTTTTT. Protein product: CASTGQAGKTGELFF.

This clonotype has a count of ten or more. CDR3 amino acids: CATSDSGKRGANVLTF. The CDR3 DNA sequence: TGTGCCACCAGTGATTCCGGGAAACGTGGGGCCAACGTCCTGACTTTC. The J gene is TRBJ2-6, the V gene TRBV24-1; tentatively, D is TRBD2 (5 bases). Trimming shortened V by 2 bases and J by 3 bases, and 10 bases separated the two germline ends. The germline CDR1 and CDR2 sequences are KGHDR and SFDVKD. The CDR3 is 16 residues long.

The rearrangement joins TRBV7-6 to TRBJ1-4, with no clear D. V lost 0 bases to trimming and J lost 13 bases, with 27 bases between them. Germline loops: CDR1 SGHVS, CDR2 FNYEAQ. CDR3 length: 18 amino acids. The chain's CDR3 is CASSLARGRFCVPTRLFF. The CDR3 coding sequence is TGTGCCAGCAGCTTAGCGAGAGGACGATTTTGTGTTCCCACGAGACTGTTTTTT.

This clonotype was seen at least ten times. V usage is TRBV7-8 and J usage is TRBJ2-5, with D possibly matching TRBD2 (6 bases). The CDR3 is 15 residues long. V shed 2 bases and J shed 4 bases, with 14 bases lying between them. Germline CDR1 is SGHVS and CDR2 is FQNEAQ. DNA for the CDR3: TGTGCCAGCAGCTTACTCGGGGCCGGGGGAGAGACCCAGTACTTC. Amino acid sequence: CASSLLGAGGETQYF.

V and J are TRBV2 and TRBJ1-1; 7 bases fit TRBD1. V shed 6 bases, J shed 8 bases, and the junction held 9 bases outside the gene matches. Germline V gives CDR1 SNHLY, CDR2 FYNNEI. The CDR3 sequence is 13 residues long. CDR3 DNA sequence: TGTGCCAGCAGCCTCTTTACAGGGGCAGAAGCTTTCTTT. Translation: CASSLFTGAEAFF.

The V gene is TRBV28, the J gene TRBJ1-4; 7 bases align to TRBD1. Germline CDR1 and CDR2: MDHEN and SYDVKM. After removal of 7 bases from V and 8 bases from J, the junction contained 7 bases not matched to a gene. This CDR3 is built from 13 residues. Here the CDR3 reads CASTGQSYEKLFF. The CDR3 DNA sequence: TGTGCCAGCACGGGACAGTCTTACGAAAAACTGTTTTTT.